Below, 16 T cell receptor beta chains from the same sample are listed, as sequenced in a study of blood T cell repertoires in COVID-19. This table comes from immunoSEQ multiplex PCR, and its TCRdb copy is limited to in-frame clones, with some not included. The table shows about 35,000 clones, with around 88% occurring only once. The sequenced material came from peripheral blood. The receptors were sampled from a woman between 65 and 79 years old with active COVID-19.

The V and J genes are TRBV18 and TRBJ1-5, with D perhaps matching TRBD1 (5 bases). This CDR3 is built from 13 residues. The germline V gene encodes CDR1 KGHSH and CDR2 LQKENI. Trimming shortened V by 5 bases and J by 6 bases, and 11 bases separated the two germline ends. The CDR3 DNA reads TGTGCCAGCTCAGTAATCAGGGCTCAGCCCCAGCATTTT. Encoded protein: CASSVIRAQPQHF. Using reference TRBV18 and TRBJ1-5 for the parts outside the CDR3, the full variable domain is NAGVMQNPRHLVRRRGQEARLRCSPMKGHSHVYWYRQLPEEGLKFMVYLQKENIIDESGMPKERFSAEFPKEGPSILRIQQVVRGDSAAYFCASSVIRAQPQHFGDGTRLSIL.

V gene TRBV6-6 combines with J gene TRBJ1-4; no clear D gene. Germline assignment: CDR1 MNHNY and CDR2 SVGAGI (reference sequence). V was trimmed by 3 bases and J by 5 bases, leaving 16 bases between them. The CDR3 has 16 amino acids. The CDR3 is CASSYTRVGSNEKLFF. The CDR3 DNA is TGTGCCAGCAGTTATACTAGGGTCGGGTCGAATGAAAAACTGTTTTTT.

This sequence joins TRBV24-1 and TRBJ1-4; the D gene is possibly TRBD1 (6 bases). Germline CDR1 KGHDR, CDR2 SFDVKD. The CDR3 runs 15 residues. Trimming took 4 bases from V and 10 from J, leaving 18 bases between them. The CDR3 DNA sequence: TGTGCCACCAGTGACCCTACAGGGAATGAGGGAAAACTGTTTTTT. Residues: CATSDPTGNEGKLFF.

This chain links TRBV27 with TRBJ2-1, with TRBD2 as a possible D gene (6 bases). V dropped 5 bases and J dropped 5 bases, with 19 bases sitting between them. CDR3 length: 16 amino acids. Germline V gives CDR1 MNHEY, CDR2 SMNVEV (reference sequence). The CDR3 region has the DNA TGTGCCAGCAGTCTCCTAGCGTCCCCGGGGCACAATGAGCAGTTCTTC. Translated, it gives CASSLLASPGHNEQFF.

The chain uses TRBV28 and TRBJ2-2; 7 bases fit TRBD1. V lost 6 bases, J lost 6 bases, and 10 bases stayed unmatched. The CDR3 is 15 amino acids. Germline-derived CDR1 and CDR2 are MDHEN and SYDVKM. CDR3 region: CASRLPDRDAGELFF. For the CDR3, the DNA is TGTGCCAGCAGGCTCCCAGACAGGGACGCCGGGGAGCTGTTTTTT.

The rearrangement uses TRBV5-4 and TRBJ2-1; D is unresolved. Germline CDR1 and CDR2: SGHNT and YYREEE (reference sequence). The CDR3 contains 13 residues. The ends were cut back, 6 bases at V and 7 bases at J, with 14 bases in the middle. The CDR3 nucleotides are TGTGCCAGCATGGTCCCAAACGAGAATGAGCAGTTCTTC. Its protein is CASMVPNENEQFF.

The chain is built from TRBV7-9 and TRBJ2-7; maybe TRBD2 (7 bases). CDR1 SEHNR and CDR2 FQNEAQ come from the germline V gene (reference sequence). The V and J ends lost 8 bases and 2 bases respectively, with 16 bases between them. The CDR3 contains 14 residues. This CDR3 is CASGPIGGAYEQYF. In DNA, the CDR3 is TGTGCCAGCGGCCCGATAGGGGGGGCCTACGAGCAGTACTTC.

Only a few counts were recorded for this clone. This chain joins TRBV3-1 (or the pseudogene TRBV3-2) and TRBJ1-2; D may be TRBD1 (5 bases). Between the trimmed V and J ends, which lost 1 base and 7 bases, there was a span of 16 bases. Germline V gives CDR1 LGHDT, CDR2 YNNKEL (reference sequence). This CDR3 spans 15 amino acids. For the CDR3, the DNA is TGTGCCAGCAGCCAAGGTCCGACGGTAGGGGTTGGCTACACCTTC. Protein product: CASSQGPTVGVGYTF.

V gene TRBV19 combines with J gene TRBJ2-1; TRBD2 matches at 7 bases. CDR1 and CDR2 (germline): LNHDA, SQIVND (reference sequence). The CDR3 covers 15 residues. The trim removed 6 bases at V and 6 bases at J, leaving 11 bases unmatched. The CDR3, as DNA: TGTGCCAGTAGGTATTCAAGCGGGGCATCCAATGAGCAGTTCTTC. Its protein is CASRYSSGASNEQFF.

V gene TRBV10-1 combines with J gene TRBJ1-1; D is possibly TRBD1 (6 bases). The CDR3 has 12 residues. Germline CDR1 and CDR2: WNHNN and SYGVQD (reference sequence). V was cut by 9 bases and J by 12 bases, with 20 bases left in between. Here the CDR3 reads CASSTGISETFF. In DNA, the CDR3 is TGCGCCAGTTCTACAGGGATTAGCGAGACTTTCTTT.

J is TRBJ1-5 and V is TRBV30; possibly TRBD1 for D (5 bases). The CDR3 length is 16 residues. Looked up from germline, CDR1 is GTSNPN and CDR2 is SVGIG (reference sequence). V was cut by 0 bases and J by 2 bases, with 14 bases left in between. In DNA form, the CDR3 reads TGTGCCTGGAGTGTACCTCCGGACATGGGCAATCAGCCCCAGCATTTT. This gives the protein CAWSVPPDMGNQPQHF.

The chain carries TRBV7-2 and TRBJ2-3; 10 bases align to TRBD1. V shed 5 bases and J 4 bases; nucleotides not matched to a gene: 15. The CDR3 totals 18 residues. CDR1 SGHTA and CDR2 FQGNSA come from the germline V gene. The CDR3 bases are TGTGCCAGCAGCCCGGGGACAGGGGTCGGGGTAGGCGCAGATACGCAGTATTTT. Protein product: CASSPGTGVGVGADTQYF.

In this sample, this clone turned up once. In DNA, the CDR3 is TGTGCCAGCATCCTAGCCAGGACAGGGGACACTGAAGCTTTCTTT. It encodes CASILARTGDTEAFF. The chain carries TRBV7-9 and TRBJ1-1, with 9 nucleotides matching TRBD1. Germline CDR1 and CDR2: SEHNR and FQNEAQ (reference sequence). The CDR3 consists of 15 residues. Losses at the gene ends were 7 bases for V and 3 bases for J; bases not matched to a gene: 9.

The rearrangement joins TRBV10-1 to TRBJ2-1, with 7 bases fitting TRBD2. Germline CDR1 reads WNHNN; CDR2 reads SYGVQD (reference sequence). V trimming: 2 bases; J trimming: 3 bases; junction bases outside the gene matches: 7. CDR3 length: 16 residues. CDR3 sequence: CASSEASGEGYNEQFF. CDR3 nucleotides: TGCGCCAGCAGTGAGGCGTCCGGGGAGGGCTACAATGAGCAGTTCTTC.

The V call is TRBV18, the J call TRBJ1-4, with a weak D call TRBD1 (5 bases). The ends were cut back, 0 bases at V and 5 bases at J, with 7 bases in the middle. From germline, CDR1 is KGHSH and CDR2 LQKENI. The CDR3 length is 14 residues. In nucleotides, the CDR3 is TGTGCCAGCTCACCACCGGACACCAATGAAAAACTGTTTTTT. Amino acids: CASSPPDTNEKLFF.

This sequence joins TRBV29-1 and TRBJ1-1; 9 nucleotides match TRBD1. Germline CDR1 SQVTM, CDR2 ANQGSEA. Trimming cost V 7 bases and J 5 bases; bases outside gene matches: 8. The CDR3 runs to 13 residues. DNA of the CDR3: TGCAGCGCCGTGGGACAGGGAAGGACTGAAGCTTTCTTT. Its translation: CSAVGQGRTEAFF.